The rows below give T cell receptor beta chains drawn from one sample of a study of blood T cell repertoires in COVID-19. Assay: immunoSEQ multiplex PCR; the TCRdb copy retains only in-frame clones and omits some. Here the sample spans under 85,000 clones, approximately 80% being singletons. The sequencing input was peripheral blood. The receptors come from a man aged 50 to 59 with COVID-19, enrolled during active disease. CDR3s include the opening cysteine and the closing phenylalanine or tryptophan. Each record gives: V gene, clone size, D gene, J gene, CDR3 DNA, CDR3 protein. The D gene is left open where the match is weak. Clone size appears in some rows only: once, few, many, or a class for an expanded clone.

V gene: TRBV12-3/TRBV12-4; clone size: .; D gene: .; J gene: TRBJ2-3; CDR3 DNA: TGTGCCAGCAGTTCCCCGTTCACAGATACGCAGTATTTT; CDR3 protein: CASSSPFTDTQYF
V gene: TRBV23-1; clone size: few; D gene: TRBD2; J gene: TRBJ2-1; CDR3 DNA: TGCGCCAGCAGTCCCACCAGCGGGGGGGCAAACAATGAGCAGTTCTTC; CDR3 protein: CASSPTSGGANNEQFF
V gene: TRBV2; clone size: .; D gene: .; J gene: TRBJ2-7; CDR3 DNA: TGTGCCAGCAGTGTGCAGGCACAGGCCTTGGGCGAGCAGTACTTC; CDR3 protein: CASSVQAQALGEQYF
V gene: TRBV9; clone size: .; D gene: .; J gene: TRBJ2-6; CDR3 DNA: TGTGCCAGCAGCGTTGGCAGACACTCTGGGGCCAACGTCCTGACTTTC; CDR3 protein: CASSVGRHSGANVLTF
V gene: TRBV19; clone size: .; D gene: .; J gene: TRBJ1-2; CDR3 DNA: TGTGCCAGTAGCCTGGACAGTAGCTATGGCTACACCTTC; CDR3 protein: CASSLDSSYGYTF
V gene: TRBV10-3; clone size: .; D gene: .; J gene: TRBJ2-1; CDR3 DNA: TGTGCCATCAGTGAGTTCGGCCTAGGAACAAACAATGAGCAGTTCTTC; CDR3 protein: CAISEFGLGTNNEQFF
V gene: TRBV14; clone size: once; D gene: .; J gene: TRBJ1-1; CDR3 DNA: TGTGCCAGCAGCCAGGGCAAGAACACTGAAGCTTTCTTT; CDR3 protein: CASSQGKNTEAFF
V gene: TRBV7-2; clone size: .; D gene: TRBD1; J gene: TRBJ1-5; CDR3 DNA: TGTGCCAGCAGCTTAAGTGGGACAGGAAATCAGCCCCAGCATTTT; CDR3 protein: CASSLSGTGNQPQHF
V gene: TRBV4-1; clone size: .; D gene: .; J gene: TRBJ2-7; CDR3 DNA: TGCGCCAGCAGCCAAGACACAAACTCCTACGAGCAGTACTTC; CDR3 protein: CASSQDTNSYEQYF
V gene: TRBV7-8; clone size: .; D gene: TRBD2; J gene: TRBJ2-2; CDR3 DNA: TGTGCCAGCTCGGGACTAGCGACCACCGGGGAGCTGTTTTTT; CDR3 protein: CASSGLATTGELFF
V gene: TRBV18; clone size: .; D gene: TRBD2; J gene: TRBJ2-3; CDR3 DNA: TGTGCCAGCTCCAGGACTAGCGGGGGCACAGATACGCAGTATTTT; CDR3 protein: CASSRTSGGTDTQYF
V gene: TRBV4-2; clone size: .; D gene: .; J gene: TRBJ2-5; CDR3 DNA: TGTGCCAGCAGCCAACAAGGAGAACAAGAGACCCAGTACTTC; CDR3 protein: CASSQQGEQETQYF
V gene: TRBV20-1; clone size: few; D gene: TRBD2; J gene: TRBJ2-7; CDR3 DNA: TGCAGTGCTAGTCTAGCGGGGGAGTCCTACGAGCAGTACTTC; CDR3 protein: CSASLAGESYEQYF
V gene: TRBV2; clone size: .; D gene: TRBD1; J gene: TRBJ2-2; CDR3 DNA: TGTGCCAGCAGTGGGACAGGGGCCGGGGAGCTGTTTTTT; CDR3 protein: CASSGTGAGELFF
V gene: TRBV18; clone size: .; D gene: .; J gene: TRBJ2-3; CDR3 DNA: TGTGCCAGCTCTAAGGGGGAGAGGACAACCTTTTTGGATACGCAGTATTTT; CDR3 protein: CASSKGERTTFLDTQYF
V gene: TRBV5-1; clone size: .; D gene: TRBD1; J gene: TRBJ2-5; CDR3 DNA: TGCGCCAGCAGCCTCAACACCTTTGACAGGGGCGAGACCCAGTACTTC; CDR3 protein: CASSLNTFDRGETQYF
V gene: TRBV10-1; clone size: .; D gene: .; J gene: TRBJ1-5; CDR3 DNA: TGCGCCAGCAGTGACGGCCCCAGGGAGCCCCAGCATTTT; CDR3 protein: CASSDGPREPQHF
V gene: TRBV4-3; clone size: .; D gene: TRBD1; J gene: TRBJ2-4; CDR3 DNA: TGCGCCAGCAGCCAAGAACCGGGACAGGGGGCGGAAAACATTCAGTACTTC; CDR3 protein: CASSQEPGQGAENIQYF
V gene: TRBV7-9; clone size: .; D gene: TRBD2; J gene: TRBJ2-3; CDR3 DNA: TGTGCCAGCAGCCCGACTAGCGGGGAGGGTCATACGCAGTATTTT; CDR3 protein: CASSPTSGEGHTQYF
V gene: TRBV27; clone size: .; D gene: .; J gene: TRBJ2-3; CDR3 DNA: TGTGCCAGCAGTTCCCGACTAGTCCGGGGAACAGATACGCAGTATTTT; CDR3 protein: CASSSRLVRGTDTQYF
V gene: TRBV2; clone size: .; D gene: .; J gene: TRBJ1-2; CDR3 DNA: TGTGCCAGCAAGCAGACAGTAACGAGTTATGGCTACACCTTC; CDR3 protein: CASKQTVTSYGYTF
V gene: TRBV4-1; clone size: .; D gene: .; J gene: TRBJ1-1; CDR3 DNA: TGCGCCAGCAGCCAAGGTAGTGGGGCGGAGACTGAAGCTTTCTTT; CDR3 protein: CASSQGSGAETEAFF
V gene: TRBV4-2; clone size: once; D gene: .; J gene: TRBJ2-6; CDR3 DNA: TGTGCCAGCAGCCAAGCTTCTGGCAGCTCTGGGGCCAACGTCCTGACTTTC; CDR3 protein: CASSQASGSSGANVLTF
V gene: TRBV2; clone size: .; D gene: .; J gene: TRBJ2-5; CDR3 DNA: TGTGCCAGCAGTGGCCTAATTACTTCAGAGACCCAGTACTTC; CDR3 protein: CASSGLITSETQYF
V gene: TRBV13; clone size: .; D gene: TRBD1; J gene: TRBJ2-7; CDR3 DNA: TGTGCCAGCAGCCTAGACAGGGGGAGGTTTTACGAGCAGTACTTC; CDR3 protein: CASSLDRGRFYEQYF
V gene: TRBV5-5; clone size: .; D gene: TRBD2; J gene: TRBJ2-7; CDR3 DNA: TGTGCCAGCAGCTCTAGCGGCCACGAGCAGTACTTC; CDR3 protein: CASSSSGHEQYF
V gene: TRBV7-3; clone size: .; D gene: .; J gene: TRBJ2-3; CDR3 DNA: TGTGCCAGCAGCCCCGGCCAGGGGACGGATACGCAGTATTTT; CDR3 protein: CASSPGQGTDTQYF
V gene: TRBV6-1; clone size: .; D gene: .; J gene: TRBJ1-1; CDR3 DNA: TGTGCCAGCAGTGTTCCCCTCGACAGGCCCTCCCCTGAAGCTTTCTTT; CDR3 protein: CASSVPLDRPSPEAFF
V gene: TRBV7-2; clone size: .; D gene: TRBD1; J gene: TRBJ1-2; CDR3 DNA: TGTGCCAGCAGCTTCGGGACAGGGGCCCACTATGGCTACACCTTC; CDR3 protein: CASSFGTGAHYGYTF